These 8 T cell receptor beta chains share one sample of origin, sequenced in a study. From the 5' RACE reads, TCRdb called clonotypes with MiXCR, one entry per CDR3 protein. The data contain several hundred distinct CDR3 sequences, approximately 9% of them seen just once; the ten biggest clones take up roughly a fifth. Sequencing was carried out using central memory T cells from blood PBMCs. Regarding subset: central memory CD4+ T cells. The receptors originated from a male donor with HIV.

There are a few counts of this clonotype. The CDR3 here is CASSQAIAGGYGDTQYF. For the CDR3, the DNA is TGCGCCAGCAGCCAAGCGATAGCGGGGGGATACGGGGATACGCAGTATTTT. The chain carries TRBV4-1 and TRBJ2-3, with TRBD2 identical over 10 bases. The V gene's germline CDR1 is MGHRA and CDR2 YSYEKL. The CDR3 contains 17 residues. V was clipped by 1 base and J by 6 bases; unmatched bases: 10.

The sample holds a few counts of this clonotype. The CDR3 nucleotides read TGTGCCAGCGGCAGACCAGGAAAGAGGGCCGATTTCACTGAAGCTTTCTTT. This codes for CASGRPGKRADFTEAFF. The chain carries TRBV12-3 or TRBV12-4 and TRBJ1-1; unclear D gene. CDR3 length: 17 amino acids. The V end lost 8 bases, the J end lost 4 bases, and 26 bases lay between the germline ends.

The table lists this clonotype with a few counts. The chain is built from TRBV6-2 or TRBV6-3 and TRBJ2-5, with 8 bases lining up with TRBD1. Germline lookup yields CDR1 MNHEY and CDR2 SVGEGT. This CDR3 contains 16 residues. V shed 0 bases, J shed 9 bases, and the junction held 12 bases outside the gene matches. CDR3 bases: TGTGCCAGCAGTTACTCCGACAGGGGTGCTGGGGCGGCCCAGTACTTC. Translated: CASSYSDRGAGAAQYF.

This clonotype was detected only a few times. The chain uses TRBV7-6 and TRBJ2-7, with D possibly TRBD1 on 7 matching bases. There are 15 residues in the CDR3. Germline-derived CDR1 and CDR2 are SGHVS and FNYEAQ. The ends were cut back, 5 bases at V and 7 bases at J, with 21 bases in the middle. In nucleotides, the CDR3 is TGTGCCAGCAGCCTACAGGAGGGGGCGACAAGGGAGCAGTACTTC. Its protein product is CASSLQEGATREQYF.

This clonotype is large by share. The chain joins TRBV30 to TRBJ1-2; TRBD1 is a possible D gene (5 bases). The V and J ends lost 0 bases and 5 bases respectively, with 13 bases between them. This CDR3 is built from 14 residues. CDR1 and CDR2 from the germline V gene are GTSNPN and SVGIG (reference sequence). The CDR3 DNA reads as TGTGCCTGGAGTGTCCGCATGGGGCGGTATGGCTACACCTTC. It encodes CAWSVRMGRYGYTF.

This clonotype was seen only a few times. V is TRBV30 and J is TRBJ1-1; 8 nucleotides align to TRBD1. Germline loops: CDR1 GTSNPN, CDR2 SVGIG (reference sequence). V lost 0 bases to trimming and J lost 11 bases; unmatched junction nucleotides: 5. This CDR3 is 12 amino acids long. This CDR3 is CAWSVLDRDAFF. The CDR3 bases are TGTGCCTGGAGTGTACTGGACAGGGACGCTTTCTTT.

This clonotype was seen a few times. CDR3 bases: TGTGCCAGCCCCCCGCAGAACTCGTTGGGTGAGCAGTTCTTC. Protein sequence: CASPPQNSLGEQFF. The chain recombines TRBV11-2 with TRBJ2-1; no firm D call. This CDR3 is built from 14 residues. Germline V gene sequence: CDR1 SGHAT, CDR2 FQNNGV. V was clipped by 8 bases and J by 9 bases, with 20 bases between them.

V and J are TRBV29-1 and TRBJ2-2; TRBD1 agrees at 9 bases. The CDR3 length is 14 residues. V lost 6 bases, J lost 0 bases, and 2 bases stayed unmatched. Germline V CDR1 and CDR2: SQVTM, ANQGSEA. The CDR3 nucleotides are TGCAGCGTGGGGACAGGGACGAACACCGGGGAGCTGTTTTTT. Translating gives CSVGTGTNTGELFF.